Listed here is a single T cell receptor (beta chain). The V and J ends lost 1 base and 5 bases respectively, with 20 bases between them. The length of the CDR3 is 17 residues. The germline CDR1 and CDR2 sequences are LGHDT and YNNKEL (reference sequence). The sample originates from a study of T-cell reconstitution after alpha-beta-depleted transplantation in children. Preparation of the TCRbeta library used unique molecular identifiers. TCRdb re-analysed the PCR reads in MiXCR, keeping a single row per CDR3 protein. The sample includes about 540,000 distinct CDR3 sequences, around 20% seen only once; the top ten take over 3%.

V usage is TRBV3-1 and J usage is TRBJ1-1; D is uncertain. This TCR was recovered from a human donor who donated a stem cell graft to a child with acute lymphoblastic leukemia. Sample: PBMCs from the stem cell graft donor, taken from the stem cell graft. The CDR3 DNA reads TGTGCCAGCAGCCAAGTCCTCACTTTACTGGGAGGGACTGAAGCTTTCTTT. This sequence encodes CASSQVLTLLGGTEAFF. The entire variable domain, with the rest obtained from reference TRBV3-1 and TRBJ1-1, is as follows: DTAVSQTPKYLVTQMGNDKSIKCEQNLGHDTMYWYKQDSKKFLKIMFSYNNKELIINETVPNRFSPKSPDKAHLNLHINSLELGDSAVYFCASSQVLTLLGGTEAFFGQGTRLTVV.